The sequence of this T cell receptor (beta chain) was determined in a study of regulatory T cells in long-lasting Graves disease. Whole-study context: The antithyroid drugs taken by newly diagnosed Graves' patients had been used for under 3 months.

Overall study results and limits: Persistent disease samples used TRBV28, TRBJ1-2 and TRBJ2-5 preferentially. The analysis examined peripheral blood only and excluded thyroid tissue.

Points on this clonotype: Its antigen is undetermined.

Time point given: newly diagnosed GD, antithyroid drugs for less than 3 months. The TCR library was made from RNA that had been extracted from PBMCs in TRIzol. The CDR3 extends over 13 amino acids. V lost 2 bases, J lost 6 bases, and 8 bases lay in between. Investigators prepared the TCR beta libraries by applying iRepertoire HTBI primers and Arm-PCR of CDR3 regions. TCRdb passed the multiplex PCR reads through MiXCR, listing each CDR3 protein once. The table shows about 420,000 distinct CDR3 sequences, with 16% occurring only once. These data were likewise used in another study, on T cells in Graves' hyperthyroidism and ophthalmopathy. According to that study: With the HTBI primer set, the TCR CDR3 went through a first round of RT-PCR.

The sequence was obtained from a woman between 18 and 29 years old with Graves disease. The V gene is TRBV12-3 or TRBV12-4, the J gene TRBJ2-1, with D unresolved. Here the sequenced sample was peripheral blood mononuclear cells (PBMCs), taken at new diagnosis, from a patient treated with antithyroid drugs. The CDR3 DNA is TGTGCCAGCAGTTTATTAACCACCAATGAGCAGTTCTTC. This sequence encodes CASSLLTTNEQFF.